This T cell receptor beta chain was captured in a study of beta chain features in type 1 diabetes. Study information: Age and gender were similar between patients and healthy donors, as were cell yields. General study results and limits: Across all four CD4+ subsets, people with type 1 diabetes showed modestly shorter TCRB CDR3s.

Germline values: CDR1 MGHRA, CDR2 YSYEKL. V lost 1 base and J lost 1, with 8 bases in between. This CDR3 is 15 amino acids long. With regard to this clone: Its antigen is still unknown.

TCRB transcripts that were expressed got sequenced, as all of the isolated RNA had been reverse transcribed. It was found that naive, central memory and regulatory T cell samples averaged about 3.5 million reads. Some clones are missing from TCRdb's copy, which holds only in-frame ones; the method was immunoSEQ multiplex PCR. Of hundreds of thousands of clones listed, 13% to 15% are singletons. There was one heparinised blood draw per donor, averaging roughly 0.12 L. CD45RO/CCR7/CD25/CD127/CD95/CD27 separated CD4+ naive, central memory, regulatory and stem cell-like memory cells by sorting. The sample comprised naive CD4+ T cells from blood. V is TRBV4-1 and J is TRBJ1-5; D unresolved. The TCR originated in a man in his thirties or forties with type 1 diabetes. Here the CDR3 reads CASSQVGASNQPQHF. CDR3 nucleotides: TGCGCCAGCAGCCAAGTCGGAGCCAGCAATCAGCCCCAGCATTTT.